These T cell receptor beta chains were read from a single sample in a study of response to subunit inactivated influenza vaccine. MiXCR, run by TCRdb on the RT-PCR reads, gives a single entry per CDR3 protein. The sample has around 760,000 distinct CDR3 sequences, around 14% seen once. The sequencing used PBMCs from blood, collected less than 15 days before vaccination. All receptors derive from a man aged 50 to 60 who received an inactivated influenza vaccine. The CDR3 runs from the conserved cysteine through the conserved F or W. The D gene is left open where the match is weak. Size is omitted from some rows. Given values are once, few, many or a class for expanded clones.

len | abundance | j_gene | v_gene | d_gene | CDR3nt | CDR3aa
13 | many | TRBJ2-5 | TRBV27 | . | TGTGCCAGCAGTCCCTCGAGGGGGGAGACCCAGTACTTC | CASSPSRGETQYF
14 | few | TRBJ1-4 | TRBV5-1 | . | TGCGCCAGCAGCTTGTCCAGGGTAGGGGAAAAACTGTTTTTT | CASSLSRVGEKLFF
13 | . | TRBJ1-5 | TRBV20-1 | . | TGCAGTGCCGGGGAAGGAGTCAATCAGCCCCAGCATTTT | CSAGEGVNQPQHF
14 | few | TRBJ2-1 | TRBV30 | TRBD2 | TGTGCCTGGAGTCGGACTAGCGGGAGTTATGAGCAGTTCTTC | CAWSRTSGSYEQFF
14 | few | TRBJ1-6 | TRBV3-1 | . | TGTGCCAGTAGGGGGGGCTCCTATAATTCACCCCTCCACTTT | CASRGGSYNSPLHF
15 | many | TRBJ1-1 | TRBV15 | . | TGTGCCACCAGCGGGAACTACGGCCTCAAGAGCGAAGCTTTCTTT | CATSGNYGLKSEAFF
15 | . | TRBJ2-5 | TRBV5-8 | . | TGTGCCAGCAGCTTTTATGGACGCTTACAAGAGACCCAGTACTTC | CASSFYGRLQETQYF
15 | . | TRBJ2-3 | TRBV29-1 | TRBD2 | TGCAGCGTTGAAGGGACTAGCGGGGGCCCTGATACGCAGTATTTT | CSVEGTSGGPDTQYF
12 | few | TRBJ2-5 | TRBV24-1 | TRBD2 | TGTGCCACCAGTGTCGGGGGGGAGACCCAGTACTTC | CATSVGGETQYF
15 | few | TRBJ2-1 | TRBV28 | TRBD2 | TGTGCCAGCAGTTTTTCACCACTAGCGGGCAATGAGCAGTTCTTC | CASSFSPLAGNEQFF
14 | many | TRBJ2-5 | TRBV12-3/TRBV12-4 | . | TGTGCCAGCAGTTTAGCCGGGACAACCGAGACCCAGTACTTC | CASSLAGTTETQYF
16 | . | TRBJ2-2 | TRBV11-2 | TRBD2 | TGTGCCAGCAGCTTTTCGGCTAGCGGGGGGGCCGGGGAGCTGTTTTTT | CASSFSASGGAGELFF
16 | few | TRBJ2-6 | TRBV5-1 | TRBD1 | TGCGCCAGCTCAGACAGGGTGTACTCTGGGGCCAACGTCCTGACTTTC | CASSDRVYSGANVLTF
13 | . | TRBJ2-1 | TRBV30 | TRBD2 | TGTGCCTGGGGGGGACTAGCGGGAGGGCCCCCGTTCTTC | CAWGGLAGGPPFF
15 | . | TRBJ2-6 | TRBV6-2/TRBV6-3 | . | TGTGCCAGCAGTTACGGTCACTCTGGGGCCAACGTCCTGACTTTC | CASSYGHSGANVLTF
15 | few | TRBJ2-1 | TRBV6-2/TRBV6-3 | TRBD2 | TGTGCCAGCAGTTATGCGGGACTAGCCCACAATGAGCAGTTCTTC | CASSYAGLAHNEQFF
13 | . | TRBJ2-4 | TRBV5-1 | . | TGCGCCAGCAGCTTGGACAAGCCCGACATTCAGTACTTC | CASSLDKPDIQYF
14 | . | TRBJ2-7 | TRBV28 | . | TGTGCCAGCAGTTTATACCCCTCAGGCTACGAGCAGTACTTC | CASSLYPSGYEQYF
13 | . | TRBJ1-2 | TRBV29-1 | . | TGCAGCGTTGGCGCAGGTCCTAACTATGGCTACACCTTC | CSVGAGPNYGYTF
19 | . | TRBJ2-5 | TRBV11-1 | TRBD2 | TGTGCCAGCAGCTTAGCACTCTCGACTAGCGGTCCCGAAAGGGAGACCCAGTACTTC | CASSLALSTSGPERETQYF
14 | few | TRBJ2-5 | TRBV5-1 | TRBD2 | TGCGCCAGCAGCTTGATCCTAGCGGAAGAGACCCAGTACTTC | CASSLILAEETQYF
12 | many | TRBJ1-2 | TRBV4-1 | . | TGTGCCAGCAGTCAGGGAGGTGGTGGCTACACCTTC | CASSQGGGGYTF
15 | . | TRBJ2-5 | TRBV28 | TRBD1 | TGTGCCAGCAGGACACAGGGGGCGATGGGAGAGACCCAGTACTTC | CASRTQGAMGETQYF
16 | . | TRBJ2-4 | TRBV10-1 | . | TGCGCCAGCAGTGAGTGGGCAATCGGAGCCAAAAACATTCAGTACTTC | CASSEWAIGAKNIQYF
14 | . | TRBJ1-6 | TRBV28 | . | TGTGCCAGCAGTTCCGTGTCAGGGGCTTCACCCCTCCACTTT | CASSSVSGASPLHF
14 | many | TRBJ2-5 | TRBV5-1 | . | TGCGCCAGCAGCTTTGGTTCGTCACCCGAGACCCAGTACTTC | CASSFGSSPETQYF
14 | . | TRBJ2-1 | TRBV7-8 | TRBD1 | TGTGCCAGCAGCTTAGGGGACAGGGGCGATGAGCAGTTCTTC | CASSLGDRGDEQFF
16 | . | TRBJ2-3 | TRBV20-1 | TRBD2 | TGCAGTGCCAATGGACCTAGCGGGAGGGCAAGGGATACGCAGTATTTT | CSANGPSGRARDTQYF
15 | . | TRBJ2-1 | TRBV24-1 | TRBD2 | TGTGCCACCAGTGATCCGGGACTAGCGCGACGTGAGCAGTTCTTC | CATSDPGLARREQFF
13 | few | TRBJ2-7 | TRBV7-9 | . | TGTGCCAGCAGCCGGGACTTATCCTACGAGCAGTACTTC | CASSRDLSYEQYF
15 | many | TRBJ1-1 | TRBV28 | . | TGTGCCAGCAGTTTAGTGCTGGGAATGAACACTGAAGCTTTCTTT | CASSLVLGMNTEAFF
17 | . | TRBJ1-1 | TRBV5-5 | . | TGTGCCAGCAGCTTGGGGGGTGTCGGGAGTGGGAACACTGAAGCTTTCTTT | CASSLGGVGSGNTEAFF
13 | . | TRBJ2-4 | TRBV20-1 | . | TGCAGTGCTGGTAGGGTGGGCAAAAACATTCAGTACTTC | CSAGRVGKNIQYF
19 | few | TRBJ2-1 | TRBV11-1 | TRBD2 | TGTGCCAGCAGCTTAGTGGCTAGCGGGAGGGCGAGCTCCTACAATGAGCAGTTCTTC | CASSLVASGRASSYNEQFF
13 | . | TRBJ1-5 | TRBV3-1 | . | TGTGCCAGCAGCCGACAGCCAGATCAGCCCCAGCATTTT | CASSRQPDQPQHF
15 | . | TRBJ2-5 | TRBV5-1 | . | TGCGCCAGCAGCTTGGATTCAGGGGTTTGGGAGACCCAGTACTTC | CASSLDSGVWETQYF
14 | many | TRBJ2-3 | TRBV20-1 | . | TGCAGTGCTAGAAACTACCAATTCACAGATACGCAGTATTTT | CSARNYQFTDTQYF
14 | . | TRBJ1-5 | TRBV29-1 | . | TGCAGCGTTACCTCCGGGGACGCCAATCAGCCCCAGCATTTT | CSVTSGDANQPQHF
16 | few | TRBJ2-7 | TRBV7-9 | TRBD1 | TGTGCCAGCAGACTTATATCCGGGACAGGGTCCTACGAGCAGTACTTC | CASRLISGTGSYEQYF
19 | . | TRBJ1-5 | TRBV6-2/TRBV6-3 | TRBD1 | TGTGCCAGCAGAACTACCCGGGGCAGGGGGCAAGTAGCCAATCAGCCCCAGCATTTT | CASRTTRGRGQVANQPQHF
17 | many | TRBJ1-1 | TRBV7-9 | . | TGTGCCAGCAGCCGAATCCGGGGGGGGAGGGTAGTCACTGAAGCTTTCTTT | CASSRIRGGRVVTEAFF
15 | . | TRBJ1-4 | TRBV20-1 | TRBD1 | TGCAGTGCTAGAGGCCGGACAGGGGAGGGGGAAAAACTGTTTTTT | CSARGRTGEGEKLFF
11 | . | TRBJ1-2 | TRBV3-1 | . | TGTGCCAGCAGGGGGGCCTATGGCTACACCTTC | CASRGAYGYTF
15 | . | TRBJ2-1 | TRBV9 | TRBD2 | TGTGCCAGCAGCCCAGCTAGCGGGAGTGGGAATGAGCAGTTCTTC | CASSPASGSGNEQFF
14 | . | TRBJ1-3 | TRBV20-1 | TRBD1 | TGCAGTGCTGAGGACAGGGCATCTGGAAACACCATATATTTT | CSAEDRASGNTIYF
17 | . | TRBJ2-1 | TRBV7-2 | . | TGTGCCAGCAGCTTCCCGATTGTGGGGACCACCTACAATGAGCAGTTCTTC | CASSFPIVGTTYNEQFF
14 | many | TRBJ2-7 | TRBV12-3/TRBV12-4 | . | TGTGCCAGCAGCTATACAGGGTTCTTGTACGAGCAGTACTTC | CASSYTGFLYEQYF
20 | . | TRBJ2-1 | TRBV4-1 | . | TGCGCCAGCAGCCAAGCCAGGGCAGGGGACCCCCCCAGCTCCTACAATGAGCAGTTCTTC | CASSQARAGDPPSSYNEQFF